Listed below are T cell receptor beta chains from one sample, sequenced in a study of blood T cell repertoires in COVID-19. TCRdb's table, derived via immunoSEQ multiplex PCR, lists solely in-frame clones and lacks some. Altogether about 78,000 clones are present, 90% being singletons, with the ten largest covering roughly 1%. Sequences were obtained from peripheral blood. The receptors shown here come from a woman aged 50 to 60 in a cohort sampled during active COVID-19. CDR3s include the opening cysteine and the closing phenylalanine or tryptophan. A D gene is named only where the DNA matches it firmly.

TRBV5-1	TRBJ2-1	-	TGCGCCAGCAGTCCCGCAGGGGATGAGCAGTTCTTC	CASSPAGDEQFF
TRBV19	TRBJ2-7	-	TGTGCCAGTAGTGAGAACTACGAGCAGTACTTC	CASSENYEQYF
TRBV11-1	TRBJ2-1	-	TGTGCCAGCAGCTTAGCGCTCTTCGGAGCGGGCAATGAGCAGTTCTTC	CASSLALFGAGNEQFF
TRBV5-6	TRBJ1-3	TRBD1	TGTGCCAGCAGCAGGGACAGGATCAACTCTGGAAACACCATATATTTT	CASSRDRINSGNTIYF
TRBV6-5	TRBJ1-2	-	TGTGCCAGCAGTCCAGGGGAGGGAAACGGCTATGGCTACACCTTC	CASSPGEGNGYGYTF
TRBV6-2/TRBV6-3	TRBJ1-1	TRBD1	TGTGCCAGCAGCACGAACCGGGACAGGGGGCGTGAAGCTTTCTTT	CASSTNRDRGREAFF
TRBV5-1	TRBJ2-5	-	TGCGCCAGCAGCTTGGCCCCAGGGGCAGAGACCCAGTACTTC	CASSLAPGAETQYF
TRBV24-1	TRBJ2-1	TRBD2	TGTGCCACCAGTGTACTAGCGAATGAGCAGTTCTTC	CATSVLANEQFF
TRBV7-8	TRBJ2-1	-	TGTGCCAGCAGCTTAGGGGGGGTCTCCTACAATGAGCAGTTCTTC	CASSLGGVSYNEQFF
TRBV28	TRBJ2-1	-	TGTGCCAGCAGTAAGGGGCGGGATTACAATGAGCAGTTCTTC	CASSKGRDYNEQFF
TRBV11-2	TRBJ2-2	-	TGTGCCAGCAGCTTAGTAACAGGCCAGACCGGGGAGCTGTTTTTT	CASSLVTGQTGELFF
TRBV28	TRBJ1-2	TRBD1	TGTGCCAGCAGTTTATTCCGACAGGGCAGGGACTATGGCTACACCTTC	CASSLFRQGRDYGYTF
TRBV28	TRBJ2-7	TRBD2	TGTGCCAGCAGTTTACCGACTAGCGGGGGGCACGAGCAGTACTTC	CASSLPTSGGHEQYF
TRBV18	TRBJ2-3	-	TGTGCCAGCTCACCAGGGGCGGGCACAGATACGCAGTATTTT	CASSPGAGTDTQYF
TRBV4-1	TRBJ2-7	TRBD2	TGCGCCAGCAGCCCACCGGGACTAGTTCAATACGAGCAGTACTTC	CASSPPGLVQYEQYF
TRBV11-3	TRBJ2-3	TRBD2	TGTGCCAGCAGCCCAGGACTAGCGGGAGTGGGGACAGATACGCAGTATTTT	CASSPGLAGVGTDTQYF
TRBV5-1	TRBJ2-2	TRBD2	TGCGCCAGCAGCTTAACCGCGGGACTAGCGGGAGTTGGCGGGGAGCTGTTTTTT	CASSLTAGLAGVGGELFF
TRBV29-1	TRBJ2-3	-	TGCAGCGTCACGACTAGGCGAGGTCCTTATACGCAGTATTTT	CSVTTRRGPYTQYF
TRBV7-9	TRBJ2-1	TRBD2	TGTGCCAGCAGCTCACCTAGCGGATACGGCGATGAGCAGTTCTTC	CASSSPSGYGDEQFF
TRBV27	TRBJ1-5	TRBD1	TGTGCCAGCAGTTCCTTCCGCCGGGACAGGGGTAATCAGCCCCAGCATTTT	CASSSFRRDRGNQPQHF
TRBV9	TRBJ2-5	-	TGTGCCAGCAGCGTAGGTCCGGGGGAGACCCAGTACTTC	CASSVGPGETQYF
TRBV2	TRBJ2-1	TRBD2	TGTGCCAGCAGTCCGAACACAGGACTAGCGGTCTACAATGAGCAGTTCTTC	CASSPNTGLAVYNEQFF
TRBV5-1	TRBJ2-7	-	TGCGCCAGCAGCTTGACAGTCTCCTACGAGCAGTACTTC	CASSLTVSYEQYF
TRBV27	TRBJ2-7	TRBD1	TGTGCCAGCAGTCGGGACAGTTCCTACGAGCAGTACTTC	CASSRDSSYEQYF
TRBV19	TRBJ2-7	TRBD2	TGTGCCAGTAGTCTAACTAGCGGGAGGCCCCACTACGAGCAGTACTTC	CASSLTSGRPHYEQYF
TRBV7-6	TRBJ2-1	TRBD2	TGTGCCAGCAGCTTACGGGGAGCGGGAGTCCCTGGGGCCAGCTCCTACAATGAGCAGTTCTTC	CASSLRGAGVPGASSYNEQFF
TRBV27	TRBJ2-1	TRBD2	TGTGCCAGCAGTTCGGGACTAGCGGGCCTAAGGCAGTTCTTC	CASSSGLAGLRQFF
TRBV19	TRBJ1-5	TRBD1	TGTGCCAGTATGGGACAGGGTGGACAGCCCCAGCATTTT	CASMGQGGQPQHF
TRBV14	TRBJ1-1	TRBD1	TGTGCCAGCAGCTCTCATGGCAGGGGGCGCGTGTACACTGAAGCTTTCTTT	CASSSHGRGRVYTEAFF